This T cell receptor beta chain comes out of a study of long-term antiretroviral therapy in people with HIV. This CDR3 is 13 amino acids long. J lost 3 bases, V lost 2 bases, and 3 bases had no gene match. Germline V gene sequence: CDR1 GTSNPN, CDR2 SVGIG (reference sequence). Samples were assayed with immunoSEQ v3.0 at survey level. Clones were read by immunoSEQ multiplex PCR, and TCRdb kept only the in-frame ones, dropping some. The sample lists roughly 44,000 clones; 90% to 95% were seen once. The gene calls are TRBV30 and TRBJ1-2, with TRBD1 matching over 7 bases. Sequenced material: unsorted PBMCs, taken 3.7 years after starting antiretroviral therapy. This TCR was recovered from a woman in her forties or fifties with HIV. CDR3 loop: CAWSKDRYYGYTF. CDR3 DNA sequence: TGTGCCTGGAGTAAGGACAGGTACTATGGCTACACCTTC.